These 19 T cell receptor beta chains originate from one sample sequenced in a study of cytomegalovirus exposure and HLA in healthy donors. A multiplex PCR was run with 60 Vbeta primers and 13 Jbeta primers. The method was immunoSEQ multiplex PCR; TCRdb's version includes in-frame clones alone and lacks a portion of them. Among approximately 160,000 clones listed, around 80% were seen once. The sample consisted of PBMCs. These receptors all stem from a man between 18 and 35 years old in good health and CMV-seronegative.

This clone occurred a few times. The chain links TRBV5-6 to TRBJ2-7; 8 positions agree with TRBD2. Germline V gene data show CDR1 as SGHDT and CDR2 as YYEEEE. V gave up 1 base and J gave up 0 bases; unmatched junction bases: 3. The CDR3 runs to 15 residues. The CDR3 bases are TGTGCCAGCAGCTTGCCCAGCGGGGGCTCCTACGAGCAGTACTTC. Residues: CASSLPSGGSYEQYF.

The chain recombines TRBV6-5 with TRBJ2-1; no reliable D call. Germline CDR1 reads MNHEY; CDR2 reads SVGAGI. This CDR3 has 12 amino acids. Trimming cost V 4 bases and J 7 bases, with 8 bases left between them. CDR3 sequence (DNA): TGTGCCAGCAGTTCTAGTTGGAATGAGCAGTTCTTC. Translating gives CASSSSWNEQFF.

This rearrangement joins TRBV6-5 to TRBJ2-5, with D possibly TRBD2 on 6 matching bases. The assigned J gene may be wrong: the sequence end matches TRBJ2-7 better. Germline V lookup: CDR1 MNHEY, CDR2 SVGAGI. The CDR3 has 14 amino acids. The CDR3 DNA follows: TGTGCCAGCAGGGCCCGGGGAGGTTTCTACGAGCAGTACTTC. Amino acid sequence: CASRARGGFYEQYF.

This clone was recorded once. This chain uses TRBV11-1 with TRBJ2-5; possible D gene TRBD1, 5 bases. The CDR3 covers 15 residues. The V and J ends lost 4 bases and 2 bases respectively, with 14 bases between them. Germline loops: CDR1 SGHAT, CDR2 FQDESV (reference sequence). CDR3 region: CASSSIGQGQETQYF. CDR3 sequence (DNA): TGTGCCAGCAGCTCGATAGGCCAGGGACAAGAGACCCAGTACTTC.

The rearrangement joins TRBV19 to TRBJ1-5, with D possibly TRBD1 on 5 matching bases. The V end was cut by 6 bases, the J end by 3 bases, with 15 bases between. The CDR3 extends over 15 amino acids. Per the germline V gene, CDR1 is LNHDA and CDR2 is SQIVND (reference sequence). In nucleotides, the CDR3 is TGTGCCAGTAGCATCACAGGATTTTTCAATCAGCCCCAGCATTTT. Translation: CASSITGFFNQPQHF.

J is TRBJ2-1 and V is TRBV9; perhaps TRBD2 as D (7 bases). The CDR3 totals 15 residues. The germline V gene encodes CDR1 SGDLS and CDR2 YYNGEE. Trimming removed 4 bases at V and 5 bases at J, with 16 bases between. CDR3 region: CASSPWGGPHNEQFF. DNA of the CDR3: TGTGCCAGCAGCCCATGGGGGGGGCCACACAATGAGCAGTTCTTC. The full variable domain, in which reference TRBV9 and TRBJ2-1 provide the parts outside the CDR3, is DSGVTQTPKHLITATGQRVTLRCSPRSGDLSVYWYQQSLDQGLQFLIQYYNGEERAKGNILERFSAQQFPDLHSELNLSSLELGDSALYFCASSPWGGPHNEQFFGPGTRLTVL.

The gene calls are TRBV6-5 and TRBJ1-6; D is ambiguous. This CDR3 is 13 amino acids long. The V end lost 5 bases, the J end lost 10 bases, and 12 bases lay between the germline ends. CDR1 and CDR2 (germline): MNHEY, SVGAGI. Here the CDR3 DNA reads TGTGCCAGCAGTGACATGGGAGCCTCACCCCTCCACTTT. Protein sequence: CASSDMGASPLHF.

The chain joins TRBV6-1 to TRBJ2-7; weak D call: TRBD1 (5 bases). The CDR3 length is 13 residues. CDR1 is MNHNS and CDR2 is SASEGT in the germline V gene. V was pared by 7 bases and J by 3 bases, with 13 bases between. DNA of the CDR3: TGTGCCAGCATTGGGTCAGGGCTCTACGAGCAGTACTTC. Amino acids: CASIGSGLYEQYF.

Points on this clone: This specimen includes other DNA sequences encoding the same CDR3. The chain couples TRBV4-1 to TRBJ1-6; D is possibly TRBD1 (6 bases). The V and J ends lost 4 bases and 7 bases respectively, with 11 bases between them. CDR3 size: 14 residues. CDR1 is MGHRA and CDR2 is YSYEKL in the germline V gene. The CDR3 DNA sequence: TGCGCCAGCAGCCGCAACAGGGAAAATTCACCCCTCCACTTT. It yields the protein CASSRNRENSPLHF.

The V gene is TRBV10-3, the J gene TRBJ2-7; D is perhaps TRBD1 (6 bases). CDR1 and CDR2 (germline): ENHRY, SYGVKD. Trimming cost V 10 bases and J 3 bases, with 25 bases left between them. CDR3 size: 16 residues. CDR3 nucleotides: TGTGCCACCTCCCCCCCCTTACAGGGAGCCCTCTACGAGCAGTACTTC. Its translation is CATSPPLQGALYEQYF.

The rearrangement links TRBV7-9 to TRBJ1-1; no definite D call. This CDR3 is 15 amino acids long. Germline CDR1 reads SEHNR; CDR2 reads FQNEAQ (reference sequence). Trimming shortened V by 4 bases and J by 1 base, and 13 bases separated the two germline ends. CDR3 sequence reads: CASSSSPLPNTEAFF. The CDR3 coding sequence is TGTGCCAGCAGCTCGAGTCCCCTCCCGAACACTGAAGCTTTCTTT.

This clone was counted once. The chain is built from TRBV20-1 and TRBJ2-5; D ambiguous. The CDR3 contains 11 residues. V was shortened by 5 bases and J by 2 bases, with 6 bases between the two germline ends. The germline CDR1 and CDR2 sequences are DFQATT and SNEGSKA (reference sequence). CDR3: CSAESQETQYF. The DNA of the CDR3 is TGCAGTGCTGAGAGTCAAGAGACCCAGTACTTC.

This chain uses TRBV7-9 with TRBJ1-6; D unresolved. This CDR3 spans 13 amino acids. Trimming pared 1 base from V and 8 bases from J, leaving 6 bases between. Germline V gene sequence: CDR1 SEHNR, CDR2 FQNEAQ (reference sequence). CDR3 sequence reads: CASSLGEYSPLHF. The CDR3 coding sequence is TGTGCCAGCAGCTTAGGGGAGTATTCACCCCTCCACTTT.

In its sample, this clone was seen a few times. The CDR3 loop reads CASSQDWQGREKLFF. Here the CDR3 DNA reads TGCGCCAGCAGCCAAGATTGGCAGGGTCGGGAAAAACTGTTTTTT. The gene calls are TRBV4-3 and TRBJ1-4, with D possibly matching TRBD1 (5 bases). The CDR3 length is 15 residues. The germline V gene encodes CDR1 LGHNA and CDR2 YSLEER. V was shortened by 0 bases and J by 8 bases, with 13 bases between the two germline ends.

CDR3 coding DNA: TGTGCCAGCAGGTCGGACTTCTTTAGCAATCAGCCCCAGCATTTT. Its protein product is CASRSDFFSNQPQHF. V gene TRBV6-5 combines with J gene TRBJ1-5, with unresolved D. The CDR3 is made up of 15 amino acids. CDR1 and CDR2 from the germline V gene are MNHEY and SVGAGI. Trimming stripped 6 bases from V and 0 bases from J, with 12 bases between.

The V gene is TRBV27, the J gene TRBJ1-1; D remains unclear. CDR3 length: 14 residues. Trimming took off 3 bases at V and 1 base at J, with 9 bases between the two ends. In germline, CDR1 is MNHEY, CDR2 SMNVEV (reference sequence). For the CDR3, the DNA is TGTGCCAGCAGTTTTGGAGGGAGGAACACTGAAGCTTTCTTT. Amino acids: CASSFGGRNTEAFF.

Only one count was recorded for this clone. The chain carries TRBV5-1 and TRBJ2-2; no clear D gene. CDR3 length: 14 amino acids. Germline CDR1 SGHRS, CDR2 YFSETQ. The V end was cut by 2 bases, the J end by 10 bases, with 15 bases between. The CDR3 is CASSFGAASLELFF. CDR3 nucleotide sequence: TGCGCCAGCAGCTTTGGAGCAGCCTCCCTGGAGCTGTTTTTT.

This chain joins TRBV19 and TRBJ2-7, with 12 bases aligning to TRBD2. J was trimmed by 7 bases and V by 3 bases; bases with no gene match: 7. CDR3 size: 15 residues. CDR1 and CDR2 (germline): LNHDA, SQIVND (reference sequence). The CDR3 DNA reads TGTGCCAGTAGTATGTTGACTAGCGGGAGTAGTGAGCAGTACTTC. It is translated as CASSMLTSGSSEQYF.

This chain joins TRBV9 and TRBJ2-6, with 7 nucleotides matching TRBD1. CDR1 is SGDLS, CDR2 YYNGEE, per germline. This CDR3 has 24 residues. Trimming removed 0 bases from V and 0 bases from J; junction bases left unmatched: 24. The CDR3 region has the DNA TGTGCCAGCAGCGTAGCAAACGACCAACAGGGGAGAAACCTCGCGGGCTCTGGGGCCAACGTCCTGACTTTC. Its protein is CASSVANDQQGRNLAGSGANVLTF. The full variable domain, in which reference TRBV9 and TRBJ2-6 provide the parts outside the CDR3, is DSGVTQTPKHLITATGQRVTLRCSPRSGDLSVYWYQQSLDQGLQFLIQYYNGEERAKGNILERFSAQQFPDLHSELNLSSLELGDSALYFCASSVANDQQGRNLAGSGANVLTFGAGSRLTVL.